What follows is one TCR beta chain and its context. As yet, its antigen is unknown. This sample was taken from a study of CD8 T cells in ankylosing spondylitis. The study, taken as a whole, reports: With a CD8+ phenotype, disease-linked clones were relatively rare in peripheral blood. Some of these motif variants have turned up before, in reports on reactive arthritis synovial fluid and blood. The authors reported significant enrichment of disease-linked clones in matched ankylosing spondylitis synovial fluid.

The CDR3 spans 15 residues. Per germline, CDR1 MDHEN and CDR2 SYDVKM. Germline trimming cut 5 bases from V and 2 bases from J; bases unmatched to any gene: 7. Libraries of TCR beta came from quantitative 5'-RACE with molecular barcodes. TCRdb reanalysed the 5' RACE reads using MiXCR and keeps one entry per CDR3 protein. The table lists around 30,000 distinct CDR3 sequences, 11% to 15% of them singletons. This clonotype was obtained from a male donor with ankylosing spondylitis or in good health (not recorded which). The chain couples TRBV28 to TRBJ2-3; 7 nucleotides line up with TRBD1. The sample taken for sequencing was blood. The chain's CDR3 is CASSRSTGYTDTQYF. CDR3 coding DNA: TGTGCCAGCAGTCGATCGACAGGGTACACAGATACGCAGTATTTT.